This T cell receptor (beta chain) was sequenced in a study of T cell changes during pregnancy in multiple sclerosis. Trimming cost V 2 bases and J 0 bases, with 11 bases left between them. Germline V gene data show CDR1 as MNHEY and CDR2 as SMNVEV (reference sequence). This CDR3 has 16 amino acids. Repertoires were generated with immunoSEQ multiplex PCR, while TCRdb's copy carries only in-frame clones and drops some. The table records about 32,000 clones, 80% to 90% of them present only once. This clonotype originated in a female donor with multiple sclerosis, enrolled in a pregnancy study. The chain has TRBV27 and TRBJ1-5; possibly TRBD1 for D (6 bases). Sequenced here: CD8+ T cells from peripheral blood mononuclear cells, sampled in the second trimester of pregnancy. The CDR3 DNA follows: TGTGCCAGCAGTTTAGGGGGCGGTCATAGCAATCAGCCCCAGCATTTT. The encoded protein is CASSLGGGHSNQPQHF.